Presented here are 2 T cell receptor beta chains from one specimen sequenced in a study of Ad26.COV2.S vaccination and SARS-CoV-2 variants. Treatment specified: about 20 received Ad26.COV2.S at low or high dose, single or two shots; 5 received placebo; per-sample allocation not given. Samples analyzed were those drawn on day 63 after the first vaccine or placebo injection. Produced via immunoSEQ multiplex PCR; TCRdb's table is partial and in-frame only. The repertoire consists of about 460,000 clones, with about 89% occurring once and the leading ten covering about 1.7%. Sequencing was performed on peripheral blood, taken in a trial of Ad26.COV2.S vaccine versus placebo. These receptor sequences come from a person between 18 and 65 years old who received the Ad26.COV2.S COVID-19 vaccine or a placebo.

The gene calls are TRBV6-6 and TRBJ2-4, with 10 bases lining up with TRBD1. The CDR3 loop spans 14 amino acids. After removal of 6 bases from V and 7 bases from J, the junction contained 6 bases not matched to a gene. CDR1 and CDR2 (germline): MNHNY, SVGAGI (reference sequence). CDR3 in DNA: TGTGCCAGCAGGACAGGGGGCTTCGGTAACATTCAGTACTTC. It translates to CASRTGGFGNIQYF.

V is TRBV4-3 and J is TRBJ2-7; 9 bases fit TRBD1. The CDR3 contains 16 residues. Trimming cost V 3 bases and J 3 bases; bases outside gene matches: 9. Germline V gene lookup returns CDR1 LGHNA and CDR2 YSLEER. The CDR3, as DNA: TGCGCCAGCAGCCAGGAAACCGGGACAGGGAACTACGAGCAGTACTTC. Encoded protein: CASSQETGTGNYEQYF.